Below are 4 T cell receptor beta chains sequenced from a single sample in a study of blood T cell repertoires in COVID-19. The table came from immunoSEQ multiplex PCR; TCRdb's copy has only in-frame clones and leaves some out. The sample records about 160,000 clones, approximately 84% being singletons. Sequenced sample: peripheral blood. These receptors were collected from a man aged 35-49 years with acute or convalescent COVID-19.

V usage is TRBV7-9 and J usage is TRBJ1-2; D is undetermined. Between the trimmed V and J ends, which lost 3 bases and 1 base, there was a span of 6 bases. Germline assignment: CDR1 SEHNR and CDR2 FQNEAQ (reference sequence). The CDR3 is 13 amino acids. In DNA form, the CDR3 reads TGTGCCAGCAGCTTCGGGGTTAACTATGGCTACACCTTC. Protein sequence: CASSFGVNYGYTF. Supplemented by reference TRBV7-9 and TRBJ1-2, the full variable domain reads DTGVSQNPRHKITKRGQNVTFRCDPISEHNRLYWYRQTLGQGPEFLTYFQNEAQLEKSRLLSDRFSAERPKGSFSTLEIQRTEQGDSAMYLCASSFGVNYGYTFGSGTRLTVV.

The rearrangement uses TRBV7-9 and TRBJ2-1; tentative D call: TRBD2 (5 bases). This CDR3 spans 13 amino acids. Germline V gives CDR1 SEHNR, CDR2 FQNEAQ (reference sequence). V lost 1 base, J lost 6 bases, and 7 bases lay in between. DNA for the CDR3: TGTGCCAGCAGCTTAGGCGGGCTCAATGAGCAGTTCTTC. Protein product: CASSLGGLNEQFF. Full variable domain (outside the CDR3, taken from reference TRBV7-9 and TRBJ2-1): DTGVSQNPRHKITKRGQNVTFRCDPISEHNRLYWYRQTLGQGPEFLTYFQNEAQLEKSRLLSDRFSAERPKGSFSTLEIQRTEQGDSAMYLCASSLGGLNEQFFGPGTRLTVL.

The sample holds a few counts of this clone. The genes are TRBV7-3 and TRBJ2-1; TRBD2 matches at 8 bases. J was trimmed by 7 bases and V by 3 bases; bases with no gene match: 5. This CDR3 spans 14 amino acids. Germline V CDR1 and CDR2: SGHTA, FQGTGA. The CDR3 bases are TGTGCCAGCAGCTTCCCCGGGGGGGCAAATGAGCAGTTCTTC. Protein product: CASSFPGGANEQFF.

Here the CDR3 DNA reads TGTGCCAGCAGAGGGAGGGGCCCCCACGAGCAGTACTTC. As protein: CASRGRGPHEQYF. This chain joins TRBV2 and TRBJ2-7, with TRBD2 identical over 7 bases. The germline CDR1 and CDR2 sequences are SNHLY and FYNNEI. CDR3 length: 13 amino acids. Unmatched junction bases numbered 7, after V lost 6 bases and J lost 5 bases.